The present T cell receptor (beta chain) was sequenced within a study of T cell responses to AZD1222 COVID-19 vaccine. The CDR3 is made up of 12 amino acids. This table comes from immunoSEQ multiplex PCR, and its TCRdb copy is limited to in-frame clones, with some not included. The sample includes some 150,000 clones, just over 85% seen only once; the top ten take over 4.5%. About this clone itself: What it binds is unknown.

Study-level results: Regions left unmutated in variants are reportedly the target of nearly half of spike-specific TCRs.

This chain connects TRBV21-1 to TRBJ1-1; the table's D call, TRBD1, has no DNA check behind it. TRBV21-1 is deemed a pseudogene. Sequenced material: peripheral blood, taken 28 days after the second AZD1222 dose. The sequence came from an adult who received the AZD1222 COVID-19 vaccine. Written as DNA, the CDR3 is TGTGCCCCAGGGACAGAGAACACTGAAGCTTTCTTT. It translates to CAPGTENTEAFF.